What follows are 27 T cell receptor beta chains derived from one specimen sequenced in a study of T cells in Graves' hyperthyroidism and ophthalmopathy. What was amplified from RNA transcripts were TCR beta CDR3 regions. When the TCR CDR3 underwent first-round RT-PCR, the HTBI primer set was used. Each CDR3 protein is one row after TCRdb ran MiXCR on the multiplex PCR reads. The repertoire holds approximately 610,000 distinct CDR3 sequences, 16% seen once, with around 19% in the top ten. Sequences were obtained from blood. The origin of the receptors is a woman aged 18-29 years with Graves' hyperthyroidism.

A few counts support this clonotype. This chain links TRBV19 with TRBJ2-2; 8 bases map to TRBD2. The CDR3 runs 16 residues. V lost 6 bases to trimming and J lost 4 bases; unmatched junction nucleotides: 10. CDR1 and CDR2 (germline): LNHDA, SQIVND (reference sequence). The CDR3, as DNA: TGTGCCAGTAGAAGCGGGGGCCGCGGTGGCACCGGGGAGCTGTTTTTT. Translated: CASRSGGRGGTGELFF.

This clonotype showed up just a few times. This chain connects TRBV11-3 to TRBJ2-6; the match to TRBD2 covers 7 bases. Losses at the gene ends were 7 bases for V and 3 bases for J; bases not matched to a gene: 6. Germline-derived CDR1 and CDR2 are SGHNT and YENEEA. The CDR3 spans 15 residues. CDR3 sequence: CASTGGRGGANVLTF. CDR3 in DNA: TGTGCCAGCACCGGGGGGAGGGGTGGGGCCAACGTCCTGACTTTC.

The chain combines TRBV12-3 or TRBV12-4 with TRBJ2-3; D not resolved. This CDR3 region has 14 residues. Between the trimmed V and J ends, which lost 3 bases and 7 bases, there was a span of 14 bases. The CDR3 region is CASSLARLVHTQYF. Written as DNA, the CDR3 is TGTGCCAGCAGTTTGGCCAGGCTTGTACATACGCAGTATTTT.

At least ten counts were recorded for this clonotype. The chain employs TRBV2 and TRBJ1-2, with TRBD1 as a possible D gene (6 bases). The germline gives CDR1 SNHLY, CDR2 FYNNEI. The V gene lost 4 bases and the J gene lost 3 bases, with 9 bases spanning the gap. The CDR3 contains 13 residues. CDR3 coding DNA: TGTGCCAGCAGTGCAGGGGAGGACTATGGCTACACCTTC. Translating it yields CASSAGEDYGYTF.

This chain connects TRBV6-1 to TRBJ2-7; 9 nucleotides agree with TRBD1. Germline lookup yields CDR1 MNHNS and CDR2 SASEGT. The CDR3 is 16 amino acids. Losses at the gene ends were 5 bases for V and 2 bases for J; bases not matched to a gene: 10. CDR3 sequence reads: CASSRPGQGRTYEQYF. CDR3 sequence (DNA): TGTGCCAGCAGTAGACCAGGACAGGGGAGGACCTACGAGCAGTACTTC.

There are many counts of this clonotype. This chain joins TRBV6-4 and TRBJ2-6; D is possibly TRBD1 (6 bases). The germline gives CDR1 MRHNA, CDR2 SNTAGT. The CDR3 loop spans 15 amino acids. The V and J ends lost 5 bases and 0 bases respectively, with 8 bases between them. The CDR3 nucleotides read TGTGCCAGCAGTCAGGACAGCTCTGGGGCCAACGTCCTGACTTTC. This encodes CASSQDSSGANVLTF.

Many counts were recorded for this clonotype. The genes are TRBV6-1 and TRBJ2-1; 7 bases match TRBD2. Losses at the gene ends were 9 bases for V and 3 bases for J; bases not matched to a gene: 2. CDR1 is MNHNS, CDR2 SASEGT, per germline. The CDR3 length is 12 residues. In nucleotides, the CDR3 is TGTGCCAGTGGGGACTACTACAATGAGCAGTTCTTC. Protein: CASGDYYNEQFF.

The sample holds many counts of this clonotype. The CDR3: CASSQGATSSETQYF. CDR3 nucleotide sequence: TGTGCCAGCAGCCAAGGGGCCACTTCCAGTGAGACCCAGTACTTC. The chain carries TRBV3-1 and TRBJ2-5; D remains unclear. CDR1 and CDR2 (germline): LGHDT, YNNKEL (reference sequence). V was cut by 1 base and J by 5 bases, with 14 bases left in between. The CDR3 runs 15 residues.

This chain links TRBV2 with TRBJ2-7, with 9 bases identical to TRBD1. Germline V gene lookup returns CDR1 SNHLY and CDR2 FYNNEI. The CDR3 length is 15 residues. V lost 2 bases and J lost 3; bases outside the gene matches: 5. The CDR3 here is CASSERETGGYEQYF. The CDR3 DNA sequence: TGTGCCAGCAGTGAAAGAGAGACAGGGGGCTACGAGCAGTACTTC.

This clonotype was observed many times. The rearrangement links TRBV12-3 or TRBV12-4 to TRBJ2-1, with TRBD1 matching 10 bases. The V gene end was trimmed by 5 bases and the J gene end by 4 bases; junction bases not matched to a gene: 14. This CDR3 has 18 amino acids. The CDR3 DNA is TGTGCCAGCAGTCTTTCTGACGCCGGGACAGGGGAGTACAATGAGCAGTTCTTC. Translation: CASSLSDAGTGEYNEQFF.

This clonotype was recorded many times. The chain carries TRBV2 and TRBJ1-2; D is unclear. The germline V and J ends were trimmed by 6 bases and 6 bases, with 17 bases remaining between them. Germline V CDR1 and CDR2: SNHLY, FYNNEI. The CDR3 runs to 14 residues. The CDR3 loop reads CASRTTGVMDGYTF. CDR3 bases: TGTGCCAGCAGGACGACCGGGGTAATGGATGGCTACACCTTC.

This clonotype occurred a few times. The chain combines TRBV20-1 with TRBJ2-7, with D possibly matching TRBD2 (6 bases). The CDR3 spans 17 residues. In germline, CDR1 is DFQATT, CDR2 SNEGSKA (reference sequence). The ends were cut back, 0 bases at V and 7 bases at J, with 25 bases in the middle. CDR3 sequence reads: CSARDLTLLATPREQYF. In DNA, the CDR3 is TGCAGTGCTAGAGATTTAACCCTACTAGCAACGCCGAGGGAGCAGTACTTC.

Points on this clonotype: Since a much larger clone is just one base distant, this may be a read error. The rearrangement joins TRBV11-3 to TRBJ2-3; 9 bases fit TRBD2. CDR1 is SGHNT and CDR2 is YENEEA in the germline V gene. The V gene end was trimmed by 5 bases and the J gene end by 3 bases; junction bases not matched to a gene: 9. The CDR3 runs to 16 residues. CDR3: CASSHGISGRTDTQYF. The CDR3 DNA reads as TGTGCCAGCAGCCACGGGATTAGCGGGAGAACAGATACGCAGTATTTT.

CDR3 amino acids: CASRQFRQLPNTGELFF. The DNA for the CDR3 is TGTGCCAGCAGGCAATTTAGACAGTTACCGAACACCGGGGAGCTGTTTTTT. The rearrangement links TRBV6-1 to TRBJ2-2, with D perhaps matching TRBD1 (5 bases). Between the trimmed V and J ends, which lost 6 bases and 0 bases, there was a span of 17 bases. The CDR3 runs 17 residues. CDR1 and CDR2 (germline): MNHNS, SASEGT.

The sample holds a few counts of this clonotype. The V call is TRBV6-4, the J call TRBJ1-1; unclear D gene. This CDR3 comprises 14 residues. The V end lost 8 bases, the J end lost 1 base, and 14 bases lay between the germline ends. CDR1 is MRHNA and CDR2 is SNTAGT in the germline V gene. The CDR3 nucleotides are TGTGCCAGCCGCCCAGGACCAGGGAACACTGAAGCTTTCTTT. This translates into CASRPGPGNTEAFF.

The genes are TRBV6-2 or TRBV6-3 and TRBJ2-2; no definite D call. This CDR3 comprises 16 residues. Deletions cut 2 bases from V and 0 bases from J, with 10 bases between. Germline values: CDR1 MNHEY, CDR2 SVGEGT. The CDR3 DNA is TGTGCCAGCAGTTACGTGTTCAGATCGAACACCGGGGAGCTGTTTTTT. Translating it yields CASSYVFRSNTGELFF.

Comment on this clonotype: At one end, the junction sequence differs from germline, possibly due to a read error. The rearrangement joins TRBV15 to TRBJ2-1; 7 bases map to TRBD1. CDR1 LNHNV and CDR2 YYDKDF come from the germline V gene (reference sequence). This CDR3 contains 20 residues. As DNA, the CDR3 is TGTACCACCAGCGGCGTCGGCGAGCCGGGGCAGGGGGTTAGGTACAATGAGCAGTTCTTC. It encodes CTTSGVGEPGQGVRYNEQFF.

This clonotype turned up a few times. The CDR3 loop is CSVMWRSNEKLFF. DNA for the CDR3: TGCAGCGTCATGTGGCGAAGTAATGAAAAACTGTTTTTT. This sequence joins TRBV29-1 and TRBJ1-4; D is unresolved. Per germline, CDR1 SQVTM and CDR2 ANQGSEA. CDR3 length equals 13 residues. Trimming stripped 6 bases from V and 4 bases from J, with 12 bases between.

The chain joins TRBV14 to TRBJ1-2; D unresolved. The V gene lost 0 bases and the J gene lost 4 bases, with 6 bases spanning the gap. The CDR3 runs to 13 residues. Germline CDR1 reads SGHDN; CDR2 reads FVKESK. The CDR3 sequence: CASSQDKVYGYTF. CDR3 nucleotide sequence: TGTGCCAGCAGCCAAGATAAAGTCTATGGCTACACCTTC. Drawing the rest from reference TRBV14 and TRBJ1-2, the complete variable domain is EAGVTQFPSHSVIEKGQTVTLRCDPISGHDNLYWYRRVMGKEIKFLLHFVKESKQDESGMPNNRFLAERTGGTYSTLKVQPAELEDSGVYFCASSQDKVYGYTFGSGTRLTVV.

The sample holds a few counts of this clonotype. This chain connects TRBV30 to TRBJ2-5, with unresolved D. Germline CDR1 is GTSNPN and CDR2 is SVGIG (reference sequence). With 5 bases removed from V and 1 base from J, the gap between germline ends came to 14 bases. CDR3 length: 14 amino acids. The CDR3: CAWSRAVIQETQYF. In DNA form, the CDR3 reads TGTGCCTGGTCCCGGGCGGTTATCCAAGAGACCCAGTACTTC.

This clonotype occurred once. The chain carries TRBV4-3 and TRBJ1-6, with 7 bases fitting TRBD1. Germline CDR1 and CDR2: LGHNA and YSLEER. This CDR3 has 16 residues. V was pared by 4 bases and J by 13 bases, with 16 bases of the junction left unmatched. In nucleotides, the CDR3 is TGCGCCAGCAGCCGAGAAACAGGGGTTCTATCGGGCCCCCTCCACTTT. It translates to CASSRETGVLSGPLHF.

In its sample, this clonotype was seen many times. This sequence joins TRBV5-6 and TRBJ1-5; D is unclear. The V and J ends lost 1 base and 2 bases respectively, with 10 bases between them. CDR1 is SGHDT and CDR2 is YYEEEE in the germline V gene. The CDR3 length is 15 residues. CDR3 sequence: CASSLNAGGNQPQHF. The CDR3 DNA sequence: TGTGCCAGCAGCTTGAATGCAGGTGGCAATCAGCCCCAGCATTTT.

This clonotype was seen only a few times. J is TRBJ1-5 and V is TRBV30; D is uncertain. Germline CDR1 is GTSNPN and CDR2 is SVGIG (reference sequence). The CDR3 contains 13 residues. Trimming stripped 7 bases from V and 5 bases from J, with 15 bases between. The chain's CDR3 is CAYLQVTHQPQHF. The CDR3 DNA is TGTGCCTATCTCCAGGTCACCCATCAGCCCCAGCATTTT.

This clonotype was seen repeatedly, ten times or more. The chain couples TRBV6-2 or TRBV6-3 to TRBJ1-2; possible D gene TRBD1, 6 bases. The germline gives CDR1 MNHEY, CDR2 SVGEGT. V was trimmed by 8 bases and J by 0 bases, leaving 16 bases between them. The CDR3 extends over 15 amino acids. The CDR3 sequence is CASALQGVPNYGYTF. CDR3 in DNA: TGTGCCAGCGCATTACAGGGAGTCCCTAACTATGGCTACACCTTC.

This clonotype was observed once. A single base separates this from a much larger clone, so it may be a read error. In DNA, the CDR3 is TGTGCCATCCCCGGGACTCATGCAGGCGAGCAGTGCTTC. Translated, it gives CAIPGTHAGEQCF. The chain is built from TRBV12-3 or TRBV12-4 and TRBJ2-7; D possibly corresponds to TRBD2 (6 bases). This CDR3 region has 13 residues.

The chain recombines TRBV29-1 with TRBJ2-3; TRBD2 matches at 8 bases. V was clipped by 5 bases and J by 3 bases; unmatched bases: 10. The CDR3 loop spans 15 amino acids. Germline V gene lookup returns CDR1 SQVTM and CDR2 ANQGSEA. The CDR3 region is CSVRAGGGPTDTQYF. The CDR3 DNA reads as TGCAGCGTTCGTGCTGGCGGGGGGCCAACAGATACGCAGTATTTT.

Ten or more counts support this clonotype. The CDR3 spells CAISEPDRGERETQYF. The CDR3 DNA reads as TGTGCCATCAGTGAACCCGACAGGGGAGAACGGGAGACCCAGTACTTC. The chain has TRBV10-3 and TRBJ2-5; 8 bases fit TRBD1. Germline CDR1 is ENHRY and CDR2 is SYGVKD. Trimming took 3 bases from V and 5 from J; bases not matched to a gene: 11. The CDR3 has 16 amino acids.